The 27 T cell receptor beta chains presented below share a single source sample, sequenced in a study of blood T cell repertoires in COVID-19. The assay was immunoSEQ multiplex PCR, and TCRdb's table has in-frame clones only and misses some. The repertoire holds about 220,000 clones, with roughly 84% as singletons. Sequencing was done on a sample of peripheral blood. The receptors were sampled from a woman older than 75 with acute or convalescent COVID-19.

The CDR3 sequence is CASIGTGSPKESNQPQHF. In DNA form, the CDR3 reads TGTGCCAGTATCGGAACAGGATCACCTAAGGAAAGCAATCAGCCCCAGCATTTT. The V gene is TRBV19, the J gene TRBJ1-5, with a tentative D call TRBD1 (5 bases). Germline CDR1 and CDR2: LNHDA and SQIVND (reference sequence). The CDR3 extends over 18 amino acids. V dropped 7 bases and J dropped 1 base, with 23 bases sitting between them.

The chain carries TRBV25-1 and TRBJ1-1; D perhaps matches TRBD1 (6 bases). The length of the CDR3 is 17 residues. V was shortened by 8 bases and J by 4 bases, with 26 bases between the two germline ends. Germline V gene sequence: CDR1 MGHDK, CDR2 SYGVNS. The DNA of the CDR3 is TGTGCCAGCGCCCCGGCCAGGGACCGAAGAGGGGGCACTGAAGCTTTCTTT. Its protein is CASAPARDRRGGTEAFF.

This chain uses TRBV15 with TRBJ2-3; TRBD2 aligns across 9 bases. The CDR3 is 17 amino acids. Germline V gene data show CDR1 as LNHNV and CDR2 as YYDKDF (reference sequence). Germline trimming cut 0 bases from V and 1 base from J; bases unmatched to any gene: 5. Here the CDR3 reads CATSRDSAGGRTDTQYF. The CDR3 nucleotides are TGTGCCACCAGCAGAGACTCAGCGGGGGGCCGCACAGATACGCAGTATTTT.

This chain joins TRBV5-1 and TRBJ2-7; possible D gene TRBD2, 5 bases. This CDR3 contains 13 residues. V was cut by 2 bases and J by 2 bases, with 8 bases left in between. Germline assignment: CDR1 SGHRS and CDR2 YFSETQ. The CDR3 coding sequence is TGCGCCAGCAGCTTCTACGGGACCTACGAGCAGTACTTC. Translation gives CASSFYGTYEQYF. Filled out from reference TRBV5-1 and TRBJ2-7, the complete variable domain reads KAGVTQTPRYLIKTRGQQVTLSCSPISGHRSVSWYQQTPGQGLQFLFEYFSETQRNKGNFPGRFSGRQFSNSRSEMNVSTLELGDSALYLCASSFYGTYEQYFGPGTRLTVT.

The J gene is TRBJ2-7, the V gene TRBV5-1; possibly TRBD2 for D (5 bases). Germline V lookup: CDR1 SGHRS, CDR2 YFSETQ. V gave up 0 bases and J gave up 5 bases, with 6 bases separating them. This CDR3 is 12 amino acids long. The CDR3 protein is CASSLAGDEQYF. The CDR3 nucleotides are TGCGCCAGCAGCTTGGCCGGGGACGAGCAGTACTTC.

The CDR3 is CASSVGQARGSPLHF. The CDR3 DNA is TGCGCCAGCAGCGTGGGACAGGCCCGTGGTTCACCCCTCCACTTT. The rearrangement links TRBV5-1 to TRBJ1-6; 8 nucleotides align to TRBD1. This CDR3 has 15 residues. V shed 4 bases and J 9 bases; nucleotides not matched to a gene: 9. Germline CDR1 is SGHRS and CDR2 is YFSETQ.

The rearrangement links TRBV11-3 to TRBJ2-1, with 7 bases that match TRBD1. Germline V CDR1 and CDR2: SGHNT, YENEEA. Germline trimming cut 0 bases from V and 2 bases from J; bases unmatched to any gene: 1. The CDR3 contains 15 residues. The CDR3: CASSLEGQPYNEQFF. Written as DNA, the CDR3 is TGTGCCAGCAGCTTAGAGGGACAGCCCTACAATGAGCAGTTCTTC. The entire variable domain, with the rest obtained from reference TRBV11-3 and TRBJ2-1, is as follows: EAGVVQSPRYKIIEKKQPVAFWCNPISGHNTLYWYLQNLGQGPELLIRYENEEAVDDSQLPKDRFSAERLKGVDSTLKIQPAELGDSAVYLCASSLEGQPYNEQFFGPGTRLTVL.

J is TRBJ2-1 and V is TRBV5-1; TRBD2 aligns across 7 bases. Germline assignment: CDR1 SGHRS and CDR2 YFSETQ. The CDR3 has 15 amino acids. The ends lost 9 bases at V and 4 bases at J; junction bases unmatched: 13. The CDR3 sequence: CATQPSGDGYNEQFF. CDR3 sequence (DNA): TGCGCCACCCAACCTAGCGGAGATGGTTACAATGAGCAGTTCTTC.

DNA of the CDR3: TGTGCCAGCAGTGGGGACTTAAACTATGGCTACACCTTC. Translation gives CASSGDLNYGYTF. This chain joins TRBV2 and TRBJ1-2, with a weak D call TRBD1 (5 bases). V lost 4 bases and J 2 bases, leaving 8 bases between the germline ends. This CDR3 has 13 amino acids. CDR1 is SNHLY and CDR2 is FYNNEI in the germline V gene. The full variable domain, in which reference TRBV2 and TRBJ1-2 provide the parts outside the CDR3, is EPEVTQTPSHQVTQMGQEVILRCVPISNHLYFYWYRQILGQKVEFLVSFYNNEISEKSEIFDDQFSVERPDGSNFTLKIRSTKLEDSAMYFCASSGDLNYGYTFGSGTRLTVV.

V usage is TRBV12-3 or TRBV12-4 and J usage is TRBJ2-3; no clear D. CDR3 length: 12 residues. The V end was cut by 1 base, the J end by 5 bases, with 4 bases between. The CDR3 loop reads CASSLVLDTQYF. As DNA, the CDR3 is TGTGCCAGCAGTTTAGTATTAGATACGCAGTATTTT.

This chain joins TRBV19 and TRBJ2-3; D uncertain. V dropped 4 bases and J dropped 2 bases, with 19 bases sitting between them. Germline loops: CDR1 LNHDA, CDR2 SQIVND (reference sequence). The CDR3 runs 17 residues. CDR3 loop: CASSTSMVRLSTDTQYF. The CDR3 nucleotides are TGTGCCAGTAGTACCAGTATGGTGAGACTTTCCACAGATACGCAGTATTTT. The full variable domain, completed using reference TRBV19 and TRBJ2-3, is DGGITQSPKYLFRKEGQNVTLSCEQNLNHDAMYWYRQDPGQGLRLIYYSQIVNDFQKGDIAEGYSVSREKKESFPLTVTSAQKNPTAFYLCASSTSMVRLSTDTQYFGPGTRLTVL.

This clone was picked up a small number of times. Written as DNA, the CDR3 is TGTGCCAGCATCTCCGGGGACTTTTCCTCACCCCTCCACTTT. Amino acids: CASISGDFSSPLHF. The chain is built from TRBV28 and TRBJ1-6; D possibly corresponds to TRBD1 (5 bases). CDR1 and CDR2 (germline): MDHEN, SYDVKM. V lost 7 bases, J lost 10 bases, and 17 bases lay in between. The CDR3 length is 14 residues.

For the CDR3, the DNA is TGTGCCAGCAGCTTCGGGACAGCGTCTTTGCAGCCCCAGCATTTT. It yields the protein CASSFGTASLQPQHF. The chain links TRBV3-1 (or the pseudogene TRBV3-2) to TRBJ1-5; 7 nucleotides agree with TRBD1. Germline V gene lookup returns CDR1 LGHDT and CDR2 YNNKEL (reference sequence). V lost 5 bases, J lost 7 bases, and 11 bases stayed unmatched. CDR3 length: 15 residues.

The chain couples TRBV5-8 to TRBJ1-1; 7 nucleotides agree with TRBD1. CDR1 is SGHTS and CDR2 is YDEGEE in the germline V gene. Trimming cost V 4 bases and J 3 bases; bases outside gene matches: 9. The CDR3 is 15 amino acids. This CDR3 reads CASSPRVGGYTEAFF. The CDR3 DNA sequence: TGTGCCAGCAGCCCCCGAGTAGGGGGCTACACTGAAGCTTTCTTT.

V and J are TRBV19 and TRBJ2-1; the D gene is possibly TRBD2 (6 bases). Germline V lookup: CDR1 LNHDA, CDR2 SQIVND (reference sequence). The V gene lost 3 bases and the J gene lost 1 base, with 13 bases spanning the gap. The CDR3 contains 16 residues. The CDR3 DNA is TGTGCCAGTAGTATTGTTGGGGGGATTTCCTACAATGAGCAGTTCTTC. As protein: CASSIVGGISYNEQFF.

V gene TRBV15 combines with J gene TRBJ1-1; D is ambiguous. Trimming took 3 bases from V and 3 from J, leaving 17 bases between them. Germline V gene data show CDR1 as LNHNV and CDR2 as YYDKDF (reference sequence). The CDR3 totals 16 residues. The CDR3 protein is CATSRDRIRADTEAFF. The CDR3 DNA follows: TGTGCCACCAGCAGGGATAGGATTAGAGCGGACACTGAAGCTTTCTTT.

V usage is TRBV5-8 and J usage is TRBJ1-2, with D perhaps matching TRBD1 (5 bases). The length of the CDR3 is 13 residues. The germline V gene has CDR1 SGHTS and CDR2 YDEGEE. V was pared by 3 bases and J by 7 bases, with 13 bases between. Here the CDR3 reads CASSSRGTVGYTF. CDR3 DNA: TGTGCCAGCAGCTCCCGGGGGACGGTTGGCTACACCTTC.

This clone was observed a single time. CDR3: CASSPVPPPDREYGYTF. The CDR3 DNA follows: TGTGCCAGCAGCCCCGTACCCCCCCCGGACAGAGAGTATGGCTACACCTTC. This chain links TRBV3-1 (or the pseudogene TRBV3-2) with TRBJ1-2; maybe TRBD1 (6 bases). V was shortened by 4 bases and J by 5 bases, with 23 bases between the two germline ends. This CDR3 contains 17 residues. The germline V gene has CDR1 LGHDT and CDR2 YNNKEL (reference sequence).

This chain links TRBV28 with TRBJ1-4, with TRBD1 matching 11 bases. The V segment lost 1 base and the J segment 11 bases; nucleotides outside the gene matches: 6. CDR3 size: 15 residues. Germline V gives CDR1 MDHEN, CDR2 SYDVKM. CDR3 protein: CASSLSGTGGRKLFF. Written as DNA, the CDR3 is TGTGCCAGCAGTTTATCTGGGACAGGGGGGAGGAAACTGTTTTTT. The variable domain in full, completed from reference TRBV28 and TRBJ1-4, reads DVKVTQSSRYLVKRTGEKVFLECVQDMDHENMFWYRQDPGLGLRLIYFSYDVKMKEKGDIPEGYSVSREKKERFSLILESASTNQTSMYLCASSLSGTGGRKLFFGSGTQLSVL.

This chain connects TRBV4-1 to TRBJ2-1, with 8 bases fitting TRBD2. This CDR3 contains 16 residues. Looked up from germline, CDR1 is MGHRA and CDR2 is YSYEKL. Losses at the gene ends were 0 bases for V and 7 bases for J; bases not matched to a gene: 8. The CDR3 is CASSQEPAGVFNEQFF. In DNA, the CDR3 is TGCGCCAGCAGCCAAGAACCAGCGGGGGTGTTTAATGAGCAGTTCTTC.

The chain uses TRBV6-6 and TRBJ2-7, with 10 bases that match TRBD2. The CDR3 contains 14 residues. Per germline, CDR1 MNHNY and CDR2 SVGAGI (reference sequence). Germline trimming cut 7 bases from V and 3 bases from J; bases unmatched to any gene: 6. CDR3 nucleotide sequence: TGTGCCAGCATTCCGAGCGGGGGGGACTACGAGCAGTACTTC. Its protein is CASIPSGGDYEQYF.

The chain joins TRBV7-2 to TRBJ1-2; D not certain. The CDR3 contains 14 residues. V gave up 4 bases and J gave up 0 bases, with 9 bases separating them. Germline lookup yields CDR1 SGHTA and CDR2 FQGNSA. In DNA, the CDR3 is TGTGCCAGCAGCTCGGACTGGTCTAACTATGGCTACACCTTC. It codes for CASSSDWSNYGYTF.

The V call is TRBV28, the J call TRBJ2-2; D may be TRBD2 (6 bases). The germline CDR1 and CDR2 sequences are MDHEN and SYDVKM. Trimming stripped 5 bases from V and 1 base from J, with 14 bases between. CDR3 size: 16 residues. DNA for the CDR3: TGTGCCAGCAGTCCGCACGGAGGGGAGAACACCGGGGAGCTGTTTTTT. It yields the protein CASSPHGGENTGELFF.

CDR3 DNA sequence: TGTGCCACCAGTGGGTCCAGTACTAATTCACCCCTCCACTTT. Protein product: CATSGSSTNSPLHF. The chain couples TRBV24-1 to TRBJ1-6, with unresolved D. The CDR3 is 14 amino acids. Trimming took off 5 bases at V and 6 bases at J, with 10 bases between the two ends. Germline V gene sequence: CDR1 KGHDR, CDR2 SFDVKD.

The genes are TRBV27 and TRBJ1-1, with unresolved D. Trimming shortened V by 1 base and J by 0 bases, and 9 bases separated the two germline ends. The CDR3 is 15 amino acids. Looked up from germline, CDR1 is MNHEY and CDR2 is SMNVEV (reference sequence). CDR3 DNA sequence: TGTGCCAGCAGTTTATTCGGCAGGCTGAACACTGAAGCTTTCTTT. The encoded protein is CASSLFGRLNTEAFF.

The rearrangement uses TRBV19 and TRBJ2-3; D may be TRBD2 (5 bases). CDR1 is LNHDA and CDR2 is SQIVND in the germline V gene (reference sequence). The CDR3 contains 15 residues. V was shortened by 5 bases and J by 7 bases, with 19 bases between the two germline ends. The CDR3 reads CASSPGLVLTNTQYF. CDR3 coding DNA: TGTGCCAGTAGTCCCGGACTCGTCCTCACTAATACGCAGTATTTT.

This clone was observed a single time. The rearrangement joins TRBV15 to TRBJ1-5, with 9 bases lining up with TRBD1. From germline, CDR1 is LNHNV and CDR2 YYDKDF (reference sequence). Trimming took 0 bases from V and 2 from J; bases not matched to a gene: 11. The CDR3 covers 19 residues. The CDR3 region has the DNA TGTGCCACCAGCAGAGATCGGGGACAGGGAGTAGTCGGCAATCAGCCCCAGCATTTT. It specifies CATSRDRGQGVVGNQPQHF.